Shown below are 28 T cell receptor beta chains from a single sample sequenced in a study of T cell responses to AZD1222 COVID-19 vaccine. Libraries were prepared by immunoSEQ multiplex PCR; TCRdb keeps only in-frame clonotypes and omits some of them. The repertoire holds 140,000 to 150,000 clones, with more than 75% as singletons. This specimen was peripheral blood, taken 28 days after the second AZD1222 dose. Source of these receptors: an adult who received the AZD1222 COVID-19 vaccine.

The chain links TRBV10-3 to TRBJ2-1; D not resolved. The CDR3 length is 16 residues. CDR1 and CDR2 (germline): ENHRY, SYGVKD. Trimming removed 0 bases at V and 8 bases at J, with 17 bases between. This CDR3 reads CAISESVGIGTDEQFF. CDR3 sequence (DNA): TGTGCCATCAGTGAGTCAGTGGGGATAGGCACCGATGAGCAGTTCTTC.

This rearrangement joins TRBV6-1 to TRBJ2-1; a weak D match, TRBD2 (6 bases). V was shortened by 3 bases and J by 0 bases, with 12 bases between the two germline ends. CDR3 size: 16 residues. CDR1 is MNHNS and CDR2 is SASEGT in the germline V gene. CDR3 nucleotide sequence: TGTGCCAGCAGTGAGCGGGGTCCCAGCTCCTACAATGAGCAGTTCTTC. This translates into CASSERGPSSYNEQFF.

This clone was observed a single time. The CDR3 here is CASSSGAGYTF. As DNA, the CDR3 is TGTGCCAGCAGTTCAGGGGCGGGCTACACCTTC. The chain combines TRBV12-3 or TRBV12-4 with TRBJ1-2; D may be TRBD1 (6 bases). V lost 4 bases to trimming and J lost 8 bases, with 8 bases between them. This CDR3 is 11 amino acids long.

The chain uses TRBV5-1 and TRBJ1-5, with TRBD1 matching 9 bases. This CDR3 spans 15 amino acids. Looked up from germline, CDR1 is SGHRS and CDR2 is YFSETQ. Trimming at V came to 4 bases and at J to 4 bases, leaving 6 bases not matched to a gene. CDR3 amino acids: CASSGGTGLNQPQHF. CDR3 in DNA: TGCGCCAGCAGCGGGGGGACAGGGCTGAATCAGCCCCAGCATTTT.

CDR3 coding DNA: TGTGCCAGCAGTTTAGCGGGAGGGATAGGTCGGCAGTTCTTC. It specifies CASSLAGGIGRQFF. The chain carries TRBV27 and TRBJ2-1, with 9 bases aligning to TRBD2. The CDR3 spans 14 residues. The J segment lost 12 bases and the V segment lost 2 bases, leaving 8 bases of the junction unmatched. Germline values: CDR1 MNHEY, CDR2 SMNVEV (reference sequence).

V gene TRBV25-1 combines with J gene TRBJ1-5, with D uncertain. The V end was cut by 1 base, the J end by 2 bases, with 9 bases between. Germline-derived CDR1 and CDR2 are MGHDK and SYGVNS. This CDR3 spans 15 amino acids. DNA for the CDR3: TGTGCCAGCAGTGAATCGTCGTTCGGCAATCAGCCCCAGCATTTT. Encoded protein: CASSESSFGNQPQHF. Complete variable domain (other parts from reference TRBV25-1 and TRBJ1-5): EADIYQTPRYLVIGTGKKITLECSQTMGHDKMYWYQQDPGMELHLIHYSYGVNSTEKGDLSSESTVSRIRTEHFPLTLESARPSHTSQYLCASSESSFGNQPQHFGDGTRLSIL.

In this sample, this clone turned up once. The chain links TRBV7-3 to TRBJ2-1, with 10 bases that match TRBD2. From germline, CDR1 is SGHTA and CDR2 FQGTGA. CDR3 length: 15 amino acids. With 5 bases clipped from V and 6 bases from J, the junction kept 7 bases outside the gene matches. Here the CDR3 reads CASSLSGGALNEQFF. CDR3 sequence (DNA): TGTGCCAGCAGCCTGAGCGGGGGGGCCCTCAATGAGCAGTTCTTC.

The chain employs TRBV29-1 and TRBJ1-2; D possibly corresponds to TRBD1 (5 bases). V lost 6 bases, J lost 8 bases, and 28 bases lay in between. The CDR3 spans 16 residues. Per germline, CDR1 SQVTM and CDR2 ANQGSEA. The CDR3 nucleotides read TGCAGCGTCGGCAAGACGGTGGCGGGGCCAATCGGGGGCTACACCTTC. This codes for CSVGKTVAGPIGGYTF.

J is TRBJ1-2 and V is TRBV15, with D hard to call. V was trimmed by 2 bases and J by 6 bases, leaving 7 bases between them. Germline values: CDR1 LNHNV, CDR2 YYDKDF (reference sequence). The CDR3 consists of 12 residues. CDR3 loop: CATSRLGDGYTF. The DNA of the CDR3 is TGTGCCACCAGCAGACTCGGCGATGGCTACACCTTC.

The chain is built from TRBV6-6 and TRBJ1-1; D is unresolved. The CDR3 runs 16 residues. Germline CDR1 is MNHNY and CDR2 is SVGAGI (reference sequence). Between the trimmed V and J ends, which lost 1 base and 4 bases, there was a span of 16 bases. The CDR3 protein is CASSYLDQARSTEAFF. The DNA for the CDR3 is TGTGCCAGCAGTTACTTAGATCAAGCCCGGAGCACTGAAGCTTTCTTT.

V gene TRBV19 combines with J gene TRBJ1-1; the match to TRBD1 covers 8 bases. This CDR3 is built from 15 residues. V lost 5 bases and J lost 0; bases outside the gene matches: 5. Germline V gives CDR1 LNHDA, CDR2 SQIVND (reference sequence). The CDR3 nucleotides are TGTGCCAGTAGTCTACCGACAGGGGTGAACACTGAAGCTTTCTTT. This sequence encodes CASSLPTGVNTEAFF.

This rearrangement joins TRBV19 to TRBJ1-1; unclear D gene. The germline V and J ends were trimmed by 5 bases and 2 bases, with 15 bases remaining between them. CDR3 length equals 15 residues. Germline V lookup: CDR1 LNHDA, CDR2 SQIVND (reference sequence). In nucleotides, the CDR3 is TGTGCCAGTAGTTCGGGTTACAGAGACAACACTGAAGCTTTCTTT. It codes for CASSSGYRDNTEAFF. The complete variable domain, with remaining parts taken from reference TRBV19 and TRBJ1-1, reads DGGITQSPKYLFRKEGQNVTLSCEQNLNHDAMYWYRQDPGQGLRLIYYSQIVNDFQKGDIAEGYSVSREKKESFPLTVTSAQKNPTAFYLCASSSGYRDNTEAFFGQGTRLTVV.

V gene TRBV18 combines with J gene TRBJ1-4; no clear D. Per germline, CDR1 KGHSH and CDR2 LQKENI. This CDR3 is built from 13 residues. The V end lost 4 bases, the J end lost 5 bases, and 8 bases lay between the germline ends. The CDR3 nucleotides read TGTGCCAGCTCACAGGACCCCAATGAAAAACTGTTTTTT. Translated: CASSQDPNEKLFF.

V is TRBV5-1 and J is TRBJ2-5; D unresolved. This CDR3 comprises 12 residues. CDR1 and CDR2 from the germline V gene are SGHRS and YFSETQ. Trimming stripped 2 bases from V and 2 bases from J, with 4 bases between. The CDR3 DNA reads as TGCGCCAGCAGCTTACAGCAAGAGACCCAGTACTTC. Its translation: CASSLQQETQYF. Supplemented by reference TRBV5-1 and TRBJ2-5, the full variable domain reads KAGVTQTPRYLIKTRGQQVTLSCSPISGHRSVSWYQQTPGQGLQFLFEYFSETQRNKGNFPGRFSGRQFSNSRSEMNVSTLELGDSALYLCASSLQQETQYFGPGTRLLVL.

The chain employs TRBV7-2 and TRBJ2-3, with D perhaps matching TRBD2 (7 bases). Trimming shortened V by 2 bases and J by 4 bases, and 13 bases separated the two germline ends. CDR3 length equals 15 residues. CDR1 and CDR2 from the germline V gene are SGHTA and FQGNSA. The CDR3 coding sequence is TGTGCCAGCAGCTTAAGGGGGGGCGCGGCAGATACGCAGTATTTT. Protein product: CASSLRGGAADTQYF.

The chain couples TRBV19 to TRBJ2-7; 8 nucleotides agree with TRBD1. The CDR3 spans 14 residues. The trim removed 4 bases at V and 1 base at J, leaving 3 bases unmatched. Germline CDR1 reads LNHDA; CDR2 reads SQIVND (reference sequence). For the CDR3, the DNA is TGTGCCAGTAGTAGGGGACAGGAGTCCTACGAGCAGTACTTC. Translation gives CASSRGQESYEQYF.

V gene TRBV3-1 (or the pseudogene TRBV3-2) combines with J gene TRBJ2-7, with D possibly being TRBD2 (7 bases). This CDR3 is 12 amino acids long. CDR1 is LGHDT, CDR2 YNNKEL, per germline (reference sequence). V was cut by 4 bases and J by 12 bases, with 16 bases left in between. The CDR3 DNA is TGTGCCAGCAGCCTTTCTCGGGGGGCTCCGTACTTC. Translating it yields CASSLSRGAPYF.

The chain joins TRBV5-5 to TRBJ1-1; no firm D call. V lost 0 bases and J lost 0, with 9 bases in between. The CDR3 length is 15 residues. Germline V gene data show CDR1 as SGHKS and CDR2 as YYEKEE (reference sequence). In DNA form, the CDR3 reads TGTGCCAGCAGCTTGGGATTAGGGATGAACACTGAAGCTTTCTTT. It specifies CASSLGLGMNTEAFF.

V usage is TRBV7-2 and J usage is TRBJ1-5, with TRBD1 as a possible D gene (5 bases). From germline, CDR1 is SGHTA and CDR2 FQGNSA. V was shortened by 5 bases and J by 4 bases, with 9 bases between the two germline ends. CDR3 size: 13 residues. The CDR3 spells CASSADRNQPQHF. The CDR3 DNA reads TGTGCCAGCAGCGCCGACAGAAATCAGCCCCAGCATTTT.

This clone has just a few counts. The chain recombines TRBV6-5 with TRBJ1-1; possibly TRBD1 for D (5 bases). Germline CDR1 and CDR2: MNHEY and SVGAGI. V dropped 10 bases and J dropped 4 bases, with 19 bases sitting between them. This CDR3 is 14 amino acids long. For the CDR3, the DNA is TGTGCCACCAGGGCGTATCAGGGCTCCACTGAAGCTTTCTTT. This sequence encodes CATRAYQGSTEAFF.

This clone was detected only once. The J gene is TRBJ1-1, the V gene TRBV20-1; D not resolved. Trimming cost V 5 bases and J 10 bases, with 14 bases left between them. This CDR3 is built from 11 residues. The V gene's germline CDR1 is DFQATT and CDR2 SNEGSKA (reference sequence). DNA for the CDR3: TGCAGTGCTGGGAGTCGAAAGGGAGCTTTCTTT. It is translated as CSAGSRKGAFF.

In DNA, the CDR3 is TGTGCCAGCAGTTACTCAGCGGGGGGGCTCGGACGTACGCAGTATTTT. Translated, it gives CASSYSAGGLGRTQYF. The chain uses TRBV6-5 and TRBJ2-3; TRBD2 matches 10 bases. V lost 0 bases to trimming and J lost 8 bases; unmatched junction nucleotides: 8. Germline CDR1 and CDR2: MNHEY and SVGAGI. CDR3 length: 16 residues.

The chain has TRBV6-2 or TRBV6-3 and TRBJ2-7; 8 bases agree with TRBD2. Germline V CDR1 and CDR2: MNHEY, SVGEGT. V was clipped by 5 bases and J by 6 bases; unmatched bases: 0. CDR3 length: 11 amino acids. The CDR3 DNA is TGTGCCAGCAGTACTAGCGGCGAGCAGTACTTC. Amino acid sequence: CASSTSGEQYF.

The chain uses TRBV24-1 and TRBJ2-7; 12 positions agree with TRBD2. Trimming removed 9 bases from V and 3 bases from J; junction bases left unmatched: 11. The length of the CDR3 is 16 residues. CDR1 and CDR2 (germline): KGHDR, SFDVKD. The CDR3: CATPSGLAGGGYEQYF. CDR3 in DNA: TGTGCCACCCCGAGCGGGCTAGCGGGAGGGGGCTACGAGCAGTACTTC.

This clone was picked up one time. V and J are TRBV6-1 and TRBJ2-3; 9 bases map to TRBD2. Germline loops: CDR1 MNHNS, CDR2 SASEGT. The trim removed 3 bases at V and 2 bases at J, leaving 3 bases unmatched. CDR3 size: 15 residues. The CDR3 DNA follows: TGTGCCAGCAGTGATCCGGGACTAGCCACAGATACGCAGTATTTT. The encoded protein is CASSDPGLATDTQYF.

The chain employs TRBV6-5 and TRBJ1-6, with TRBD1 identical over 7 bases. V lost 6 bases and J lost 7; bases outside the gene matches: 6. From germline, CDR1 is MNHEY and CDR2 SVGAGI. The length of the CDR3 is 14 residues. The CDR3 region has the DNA TGTGCCAGCAGGCGTCGACAGGGCAATTCACCCCTCCACTTT. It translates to CASRRRQGNSPLHF.

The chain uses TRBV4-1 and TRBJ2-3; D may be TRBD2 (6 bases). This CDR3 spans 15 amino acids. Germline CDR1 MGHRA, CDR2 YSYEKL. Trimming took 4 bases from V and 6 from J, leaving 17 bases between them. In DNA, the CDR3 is TGCGCCAGCAGCCGGGACTTCCCGCTTCCGGATACGCAGTATTTT. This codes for CASSRDFPLPDTQYF.

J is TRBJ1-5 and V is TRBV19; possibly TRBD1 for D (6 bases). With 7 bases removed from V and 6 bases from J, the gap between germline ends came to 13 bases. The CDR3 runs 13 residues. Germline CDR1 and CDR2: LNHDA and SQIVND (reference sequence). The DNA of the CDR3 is TGTGCCAGTAAGTTTGGGGGGGCTCAGCCCCAGCATTTT. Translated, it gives CASKFGGAQPQHF.